These 8 T cell receptor beta chains were all obtained from the same sample, sequenced in a study of CD8 T cells in ankylosing spondylitis. TCRdb processed the 5' RACE reads anew with MiXCR; each CDR3 protein has one entry. Counted here are approximately 220,000 distinct CDR3 sequences, roughly 24% occurring once; the ten biggest clones make up approximately 6.6%. The sequencing sample was made of blood, either unsorted or a sorted T cell fraction (not recorded which). The receptor source for this set is a male donor with ankylosing spondylitis or in good health (not recorded which).

This clonotype was counted a few times. This chain links TRBV29-1 with TRBJ2-3; 10 nucleotides line up with TRBD2. Germline lookup yields CDR1 SQVTM and CDR2 ANQGSEA. There are 16 residues in the CDR3. V shed 4 bases, J shed 5 bases, and the junction held 12 bases outside the gene matches. DNA for the CDR3: TGCAGCGTTGGTCCCGGACTAGCGGATGGTGGAGATACGCAGTATTTT. Translating gives CSVGPGLADGGDTQYF.

The rearrangement uses TRBV4-3 and TRBJ2-1, with D perhaps TRBD1 (5 bases). Germline V gene data show CDR1 as LGHNA and CDR2 as YSLEER. The CDR3 spans 15 residues. The V end lost 4 bases, the J end lost 4 bases, and 14 bases lay between the germline ends. The CDR3 DNA sequence: TGCGCCAGCAGCCGGACAAAGACTTCTTACAATGAGCAGTTCTTC. Its translation: CASSRTKTSYNEQFF.

Ten or more counts support this clonotype. CDR3 DNA: TGCGCCAGCAGCCACACCACTAGCGGGGCCTACAATGAGCAGTTCTTC. It encodes CASSHTTSGAYNEQFF. The gene calls are TRBV4-1 and TRBJ2-1; 10 bases are a match to TRBD2. Germline V gene data show CDR1 as MGHRA and CDR2 as YSYEKL. J gave up 2 bases and V 3 bases, and 4 bases lay outside the gene matches. The CDR3 is 16 residues long.

This clonotype was detected ten times or more. The chain uses TRBV19 and TRBJ1-1; possible D gene TRBD1, 6 bases. Per the germline V gene, CDR1 is LNHDA and CDR2 is SQIVND (reference sequence). The V and J ends lost 6 bases and 7 bases respectively, with 18 bases between them. The CDR3 loop spans 14 amino acids. The CDR3 DNA is TGTGCCAGTAGAACAGGGAACGAGCCCTTTGAAGCTTTCTTT. This sequence encodes CASRTGNEPFEAFF.

This clonotype was seen a few times. This chain joins TRBV29-1 and TRBJ2-7; D unresolved. The CDR3 has 11 residues. Germline CDR1 is SQVTM and CDR2 is ANQGSEA. V was clipped by 6 bases and J by 3 bases, with 9 bases between them. Here the CDR3 reads CSVVKDYEQYF. The CDR3 DNA follows: TGCAGCGTAGTGAAGGACTACGAGCAGTACTTC.

This clonotype was counted between two and nine times. The V gene is TRBV6-5, the J gene TRBJ1-4; TRBD1 aligns across 8 bases. This CDR3 spans 15 amino acids. Looked up from germline, CDR1 is MNHEY and CDR2 is SVGAGI. Trimming took 2 bases from V and 7 from J; bases not matched to a gene: 6. As DNA, the CDR3 is TGTGCCAGCAGTTACGGACAGGGTGGGGTTGAAAAACTGTTTTTT. Translated, it gives CASSYGQGGVEKLFF.

This clonotype was found many times. V usage is TRBV29-1 and J usage is TRBJ1-2; D uncertain. The V end lost 1 base, the J end lost 6 bases, and 9 bases lay between the germline ends. This CDR3 is 12 amino acids long. Germline lookup yields CDR1 SQVTM and CDR2 ANQGSEA. The CDR3 sequence is CSVEVGRNGYTF. CDR3 nucleotide sequence: TGCAGCGTTGAAGTCGGACGGAATGGCTACACCTTC.

This clonotype was observed a few times. This chain uses TRBV9 with TRBJ1-1, with 8 positions matching TRBD1. The V segment lost 0 bases and the J segment 1 base; nucleotides outside the gene matches: 2. The CDR3 has 15 amino acids. CDR1 is SGDLS and CDR2 is YYNGEE in the germline V gene. The CDR3, as DNA: TGTGCCAGCAGCGTAGTAGGGACAGGGAACACTGAAGCTTTCTTT. As protein: CASSVVGTGNTEAFF.